The table lists the clone carrying this T cell receptor (beta chain) with a few counts. Its specificity is not known. These data come from a study of early T cells in non-severe SARS-CoV-2 infection. Overall study: Investigators sequenced bulk RNA drawn from unsorted whole blood, and chains remained unpaired. Study-level points and caveats: Private and CD4 specificities were missed by VDJdb matching, skewed to anti-spike CD8.

Researchers tagged individual cDNA molecules with unique molecular identifiers. TCRdb reprocessed the 5' RACE reads with MiXCR, giving one entry per CDR3 protein. This sample has fewer than 85,000 distinct CDR3 sequences, with roughly a sixth found just once. The source material was whole blood. The TCR comes from an adult who was a healthcare worker with PCR-confirmed SARS-CoV-2 infection or an uninfected control (not recorded which).

CDR3 bases: TGTGCCAGCAGCGAAAAGGGCAGGGGAAGATCCTACAATGAGCAGTTCTTC. Amino acid sequence: CASSEKGRGRSYNEQFF. The chain combines TRBV9 with TRBJ2-1, with D perhaps TRBD1 (6 bases). Germline V gene sequence: CDR1 SGDLS, CDR2 YYNGEE. The CDR3 contains 17 residues. Trimming cost V 3 bases and J 1 base, with 17 bases left between them.